This entry features one TCR beta chain sequence. PCR amplification relied on 60 Vbeta primers (plus 13 Jbeta primers). TCRdb's copy holds only in-frame clones and misses some; the assay was immunoSEQ multiplex PCR. Of around 270,000 clones listed, 80% are singletons. Losses at the gene ends were 1 base for V and 0 bases for J; bases not matched to a gene: 6. The length of the CDR3 is 16 residues. The germline CDR1 and CDR2 sequences are MNHEY and SMNVEV (reference sequence). The sample originates from a study of cytomegalovirus exposure and HLA in healthy donors. Sequenced material: PBMCs. This sequence was found in a girl aged 2-10 years in good health and CMV-seronegative. The chain uses TRBV27 and TRBJ2-7; 7 bases align to TRBD1. In nucleotides, the CDR3 is TGTGCCAGCAGTTTATTCTCGACAGGGTACTCCTACGAGCAGTACTTC. Protein sequence: CASSLFSTGYSYEQYF.